The 10 T cell receptor beta chains in this list originate from one sample, sequenced in a study of CD8+ T cells in alopecia areata. CD4+ lymphocytes from four or five patients underwent sorting into CD25+CD127- populations. TCR sequencing used cDNA made by reverse transcription of extracted RNA. Assay used: immunoSEQ multiplex PCR; TCRdb lists only in-frame clones, some missing. The sample gives about 37,000 clones, 45% to 70% of which show up once; less than 2% is in the top ten. Sequenced input: CD4+ Tregs sorted from blood. The receptor source for this set is a human donor with alopecia areata.

CDR3 sequence: CASGRPGSGNTIYF. CDR3 coding DNA: TGTGCCAGCGGGCGGCCGGGCTCTGGAAACACCATATATTTT. The chain uses TRBV6-5 and TRBJ1-3; D is unclear. This CDR3 is built from 14 residues. Between the trimmed V and J ends, which lost 8 bases and 0 bases, there was a span of 11 bases. Germline V lookup: CDR1 MNHEY, CDR2 SVGAGI.

V is TRBV9 and J is TRBJ1-6; the match to TRBD1 covers 9 bases. Looked up from germline, CDR1 is SGDLS and CDR2 is YYNGEE. This CDR3 has 19 residues. V lost 4 bases, J lost 7 bases, and 18 bases stayed unmatched. The CDR3 coding sequence is TGTGCCAGCAGCCCCCTGGGGAACAGGGGGCGCGTTCAAAATTCACCCCTCCACTTT. Translated, it gives CASSPLGNRGRVQNSPLHF.

This rearrangement joins TRBV28 to TRBJ1-5, with unresolved D. CDR1 and CDR2 from the germline V gene are MDHEN and SYDVKM. The CDR3 extends over 19 amino acids. Trimming left V 4 bases short and J 7 bases short, with 29 bases between. In DNA, the CDR3 is TGTGCCAGCAGTTACTCCTTTGGAACGACGGTTCCAAGGATCCAGCCCCAGCATTTT. Translation gives CASSYSFGTTVPRIQPQHF.

This clone was observed a handful of times. The rearrangement joins TRBV29-1 to TRBJ2-5; maybe TRBD2 (6 bases). The V gene lost 4 bases and the J gene lost 4 bases, with 10 bases spanning the gap. CDR1 and CDR2 (germline): SQVTM, ANQGSEA. This CDR3 contains 12 residues. The CDR3 spells CSVGLGGETQYF. CDR3 DNA: TGCAGCGTTGGACTGGGGGGAGAGACCCAGTACTTC.

The gene calls are TRBV19 and TRBJ1-2; 7 nucleotides line up with TRBD1. J gave up 3 bases and V 6 bases, and 7 bases lay outside the gene matches. This CDR3 is built from 14 residues. In germline, CDR1 is LNHDA, CDR2 SQIVND (reference sequence). CDR3 nucleotide sequence: TGTGCCAGTAGGACACAGGGGTGGGACTATGGCTACACCTTC. This codes for CASRTQGWDYGYTF.

The genes are TRBV19 and TRBJ2-1, with 10 bases aligning to TRBD2. Germline CDR1 and CDR2: LNHDA and SQIVND (reference sequence). With 3 bases clipped from V and 5 bases from J, the junction kept 4 bases outside the gene matches. CDR3 length: 15 amino acids. The CDR3 nucleotides are TGTGCCAGTAGTATGGGAGCGGGAGGGCACAATGAGCAGTTCTTC. Encoded protein: CASSMGAGGHNEQFF. The full variable domain, in which reference TRBV19 and TRBJ2-1 provide the parts outside the CDR3, is DGGITQSPKYLFRKEGQNVTLSCEQNLNHDAMYWYRQDPGQGLRLIYYSQIVNDFQKGDIAEGYSVSREKKESFPLTVTSAQKNPTAFYLCASSMGAGGHNEQFFGPGTRLTVL.

As for this clone: This same CDR3 is encoded by further DNA sequences in the sample. The chain uses TRBV9 and TRBJ2-3; D gene uncertain. With 0 bases removed from V and 6 bases from J, the gap between germline ends came to 2 bases. Germline lookup yields CDR1 SGDLS and CDR2 YYNGEE. The CDR3 runs to 11 residues. CDR3 coding DNA: TGTGCCAGCAGCGTAGCGGATACGCAGTATTTT. Its protein product is CASSVADTQYF.

The chain couples TRBV7-2 to TRBJ1-5, with unresolved D. The germline gives CDR1 SGHTA, CDR2 FQGNSA. The CDR3 sequence is 13 residues long. Trimming stripped 2 bases from V and 2 bases from J, with 4 bases between. The CDR3 bases are TGTGCCAGCAGCTTACAGGGCAATCAGCCCCAGCATTTT. This encodes CASSLQGNQPQHF.

This clone was seen only once. The rearrangement links TRBV5-6 to TRBJ2-2; TRBD2 aligns across 8 bases. The V gene end was trimmed by 0 bases and the J gene end by 8 bases; junction bases not matched to a gene: 9. The CDR3 covers 16 residues. Germline loops: CDR1 SGHDT, CDR2 YYEEEE. The CDR3 spells CASSLGSSGIFGELFF. Written as DNA, the CDR3 is TGTGCCAGCAGCTTGGGGAGTAGCGGGATCTTTGGGGAGCTGTTTTTT.

V usage is TRBV5-6 and J usage is TRBJ1-2, with 10 bases matching TRBD1. There are 14 residues in the CDR3. The trim removed 0 bases at V and 8 bases at J, leaving 4 bases unmatched. Germline CDR1 and CDR2: SGHDT and YYEEEE. The CDR3 sequence: CASSLGQGAVGYTF. In DNA, the CDR3 is TGTGCCAGCAGCTTGGGACAGGGGGCGGTGGGCTACACCTTC.